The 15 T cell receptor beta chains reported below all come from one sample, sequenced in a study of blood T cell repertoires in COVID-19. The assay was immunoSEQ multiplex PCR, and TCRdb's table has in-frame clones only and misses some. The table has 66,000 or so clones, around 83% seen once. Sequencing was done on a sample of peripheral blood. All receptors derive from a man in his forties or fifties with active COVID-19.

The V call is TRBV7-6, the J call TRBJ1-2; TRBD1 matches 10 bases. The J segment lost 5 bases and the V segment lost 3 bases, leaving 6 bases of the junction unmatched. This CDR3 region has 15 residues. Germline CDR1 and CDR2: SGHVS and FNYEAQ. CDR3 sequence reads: CASSLTTGGIYGYTF. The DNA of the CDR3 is TGTGCCAGCAGCTTGACGACAGGGGGCATTTATGGCTACACCTTC.

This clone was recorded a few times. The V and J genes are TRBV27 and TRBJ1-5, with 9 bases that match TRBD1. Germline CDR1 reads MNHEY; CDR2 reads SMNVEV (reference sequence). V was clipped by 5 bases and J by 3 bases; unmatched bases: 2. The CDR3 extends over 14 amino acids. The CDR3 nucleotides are TGTGCCAGCAGTCGGACAGGGGACAATCAGCCCCAGCATTTT. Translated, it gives CASSRTGDNQPQHF.

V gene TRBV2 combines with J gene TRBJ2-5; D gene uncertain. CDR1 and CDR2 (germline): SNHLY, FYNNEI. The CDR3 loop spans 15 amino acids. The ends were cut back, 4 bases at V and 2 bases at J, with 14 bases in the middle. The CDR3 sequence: CASSAQFLRQETQYF. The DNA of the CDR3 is TGTGCCAGCAGTGCCCAGTTTTTAAGACAAGAGACCCAGTACTTC. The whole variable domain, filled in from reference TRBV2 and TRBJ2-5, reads EPEVTQTPSHQVTQMGQEVILRCVPISNHLYFYWYRQILGQKVEFLVSFYNNEISEKSEIFDDQFSVERPDGSNFTLKIRSTKLEDSAMYFCASSAQFLRQETQYFGPGTRLLVL.

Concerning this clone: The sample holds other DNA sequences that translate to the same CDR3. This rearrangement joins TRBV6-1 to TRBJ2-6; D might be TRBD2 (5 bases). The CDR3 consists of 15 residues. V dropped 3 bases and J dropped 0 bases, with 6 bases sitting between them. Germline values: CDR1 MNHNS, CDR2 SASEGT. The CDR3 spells CASSESGSGANVLTF. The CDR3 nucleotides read TGTGCCAGCAGTGAGAGCGGCTCTGGGGCCAACGTCCTGACTTTC.

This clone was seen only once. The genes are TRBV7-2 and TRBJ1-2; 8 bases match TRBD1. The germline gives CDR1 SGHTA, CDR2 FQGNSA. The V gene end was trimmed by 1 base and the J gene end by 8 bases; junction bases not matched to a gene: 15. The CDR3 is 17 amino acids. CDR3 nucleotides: TGTGCCAGCAGCTTAGGGTTTAGTGGACAGGGTGGTTGGGGCTACACCTTC. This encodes CASSLGFSGQGGWGYTF.

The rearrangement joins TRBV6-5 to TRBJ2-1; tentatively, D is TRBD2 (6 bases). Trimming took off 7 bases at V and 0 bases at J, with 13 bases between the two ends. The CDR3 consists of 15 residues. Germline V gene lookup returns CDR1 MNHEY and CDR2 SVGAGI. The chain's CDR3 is CASKTREASYNEQFF. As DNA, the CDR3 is TGTGCCAGCAAAACGAGGGAGGCCTCCTACAATGAGCAGTTCTTC.

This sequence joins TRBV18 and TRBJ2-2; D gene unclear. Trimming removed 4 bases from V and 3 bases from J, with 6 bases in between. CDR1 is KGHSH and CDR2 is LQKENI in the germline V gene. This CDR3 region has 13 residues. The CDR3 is CASSRLDTGELFF. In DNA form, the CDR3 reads TGTGCCAGCTCACGACTTGACACCGGGGAGCTGTTTTTT. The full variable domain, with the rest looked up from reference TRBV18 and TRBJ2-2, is NAGVMQNPRHLVRRRGQEARLRCSPMKGHSHVYWYRQLPEEGLKFMVYLQKENIIDESGMPKERFSAEFPKEGPSILRIQQVVRGDSAAYFCASSRLDTGELFFGEGSRLTVL.

DNA for the CDR3: TGTGCCAGCAGCTTCGGACAGGGGGCCTATGGCTACACCTTC. Its protein product is CASSFGQGAYGYTF. V is TRBV2 and J is TRBJ1-2, with 11 positions matching TRBD1. The CDR3 length is 14 residues. J was trimmed by 4 bases and V by 6 bases; bases with no gene match: 4. Germline assignment: CDR1 SNHLY and CDR2 FYNNEI.

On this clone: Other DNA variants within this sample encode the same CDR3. The CDR3: CASSVGQLNTEAFF. The CDR3 DNA follows: TGTGCCAGCAGCGTCGGACAGTTGAACACTGAAGCTTTCTTT. This chain links TRBV9 with TRBJ1-1, with D perhaps TRBD1 (6 bases). Per germline, CDR1 SGDLS and CDR2 YYNGEE. The CDR3 runs 14 residues. V lost 2 bases to trimming and J lost 0 bases, with 8 bases between them.

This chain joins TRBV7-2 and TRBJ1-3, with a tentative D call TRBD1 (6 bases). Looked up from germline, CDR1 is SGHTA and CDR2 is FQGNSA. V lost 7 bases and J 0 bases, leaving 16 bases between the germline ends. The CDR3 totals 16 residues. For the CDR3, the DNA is TGTGCCAGCACCTTGACAGGAGCGTTCTCTGGAAACACCATATATTTT. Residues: CASTLTGAFSGNTIYF.

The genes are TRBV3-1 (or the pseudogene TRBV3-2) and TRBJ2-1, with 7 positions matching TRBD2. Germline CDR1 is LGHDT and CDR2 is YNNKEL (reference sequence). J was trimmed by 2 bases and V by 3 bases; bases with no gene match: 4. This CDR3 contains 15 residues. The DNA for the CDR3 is TGTGCCAGCAGCCATTGGGGGGGGGCCTACAATGAGCAGTTCTTC. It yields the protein CASSHWGGAYNEQFF.

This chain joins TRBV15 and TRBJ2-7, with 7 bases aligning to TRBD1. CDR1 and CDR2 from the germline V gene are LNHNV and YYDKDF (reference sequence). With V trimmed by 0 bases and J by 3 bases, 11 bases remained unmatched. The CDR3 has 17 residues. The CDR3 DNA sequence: TGTGCCACCAGCAGAGACATAATGGGACAGATAGACTACGAGCAGTACGTC. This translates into CATSRDIMGQIDYEQYV.

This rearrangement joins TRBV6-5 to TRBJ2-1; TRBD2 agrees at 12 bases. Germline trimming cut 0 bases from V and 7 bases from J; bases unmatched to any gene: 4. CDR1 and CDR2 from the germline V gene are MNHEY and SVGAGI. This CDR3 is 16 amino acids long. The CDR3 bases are TGTGCCAGCAGTTACTCGTCTAGCGGGGGGGATAATGAGCAGTTCTTC. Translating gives CASSYSSSGGDNEQFF.

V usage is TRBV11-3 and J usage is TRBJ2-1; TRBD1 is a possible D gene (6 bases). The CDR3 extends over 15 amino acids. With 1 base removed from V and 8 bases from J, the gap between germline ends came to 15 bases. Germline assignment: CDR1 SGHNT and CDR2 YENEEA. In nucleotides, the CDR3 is TGTGCCAGCAGCTTAGTGAGGGGGTCAGTGGATGAGCAGTTCTTC. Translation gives CASSLVRGSVDEQFF.

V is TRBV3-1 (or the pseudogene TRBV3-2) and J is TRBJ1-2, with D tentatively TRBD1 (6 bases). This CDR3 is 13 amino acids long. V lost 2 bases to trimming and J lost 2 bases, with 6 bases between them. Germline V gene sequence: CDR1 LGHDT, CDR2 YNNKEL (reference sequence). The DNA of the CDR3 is TGTGCCAGCAGCCAAACAGGGAACTATGGCTACACCTTC. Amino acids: CASSQTGNYGYTF.